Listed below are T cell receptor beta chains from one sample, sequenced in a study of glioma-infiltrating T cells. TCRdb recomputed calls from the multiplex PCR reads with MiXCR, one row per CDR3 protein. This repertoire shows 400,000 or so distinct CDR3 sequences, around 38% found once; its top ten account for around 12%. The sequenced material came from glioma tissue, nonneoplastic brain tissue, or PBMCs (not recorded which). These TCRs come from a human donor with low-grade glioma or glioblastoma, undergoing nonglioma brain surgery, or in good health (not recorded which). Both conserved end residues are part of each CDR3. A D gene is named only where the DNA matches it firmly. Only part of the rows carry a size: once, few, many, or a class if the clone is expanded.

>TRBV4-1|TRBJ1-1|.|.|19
CASSQDYRANPGPNTEAFF
TGCGCCAGCAGCCAAGATTACAGGGCAAACCCCGGACCGAACACTGAAGCTTTCTTT
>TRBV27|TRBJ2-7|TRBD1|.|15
CASSPGGQGSNEQYF
TGTGCCAGCAGTCCTGGGGGACAGGGGTCCAACGAGCAGTACTTC
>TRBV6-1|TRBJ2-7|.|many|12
CASRPNLGEQYF
TGTGCCAGCAGGCCAAATCTTGGCGAGCAGTACTTC
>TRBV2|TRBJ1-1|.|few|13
CASSGEENTEAFF
TGTGCCAGCAGTGGGGAGGAGAACACTGAAGCTTTCTTT
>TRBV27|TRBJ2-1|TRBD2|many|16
CASSPSTSGSYNEQFF
TGTGCCAGCAGCCCCTCGACTAGCGGGAGCTACAATGAGCAGTTCTTC
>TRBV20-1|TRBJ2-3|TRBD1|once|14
CSARRDRSIDTQYF
TGCAGTGCGCGCCGGGACAGGAGCATAGATACGCAGTATTTT
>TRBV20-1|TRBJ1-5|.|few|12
CSAWLGDQPQHF
TGCAGTGCTTGGTTGGGCGATCAGCCCCAGCATTTT
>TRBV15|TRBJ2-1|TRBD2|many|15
CATSRASGSYNEQFF
TGTGCCACCAGCAGGGCTAGCGGGAGCTACAATGAGCAGTTCTTC
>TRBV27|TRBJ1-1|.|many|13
CASSRGAGLDAFF
TGTGCCAGCAGTAGGGGGGCAGGGTTAGATGCTTTCTTT
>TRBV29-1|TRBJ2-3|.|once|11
CRGGDPDTQYF
TGCAGGGGTGGCGACCCAGATACGCAGTATTTT
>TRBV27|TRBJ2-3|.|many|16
CASSLTGVLNTDTQYF
TGTGCCAGCAGTCTGACAGGAGTCCTTAACACAGATACGCAGTATTTT
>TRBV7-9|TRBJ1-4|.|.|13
CASSLQENEKLFF
TGTGCCAGCAGCTTACAGGAAAATGAAAAACTGTTTTTT
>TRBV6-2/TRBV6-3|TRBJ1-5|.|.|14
CASTPETANQPQHF
TGTGCCAGCACCCCCGAAACGGCTAATCAGCCCCAGCATTTT
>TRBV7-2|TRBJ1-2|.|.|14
CASSVSDTFYGYTF
TGTGCCAGCAGCGTATCGGACACCTTCTATGGCTACACCTTT
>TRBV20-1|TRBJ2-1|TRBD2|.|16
CSAPQAGAPLLGEQFF
TGCAGTGCTCCCCAAGCGGGAGCCCCCCTTCTCGGTGAGCAGTTCTTC
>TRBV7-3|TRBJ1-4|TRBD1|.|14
CASSLAGTGEKLFF
TGTGCCAGCAGCTTGGCCGGGACAGGTGAAAAACTGTTTTTT
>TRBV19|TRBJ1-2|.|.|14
CASSHLEGAGGYTF
TGTGCCAGTAGTCACCTTGAAGGGGCGGGCGGCTACACCTTC
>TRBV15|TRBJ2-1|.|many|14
CATSPQNLLDEQFF
TGTGCCACCAGCCCCCAAAACCTCCTCGATGAGCAGTTCTTC
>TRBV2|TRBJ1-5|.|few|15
CASRDGASPNQPQHF
TGTGCCAGCAGGGATGGCGCTTCCCCTAATCAGCCCCAGCATTTT
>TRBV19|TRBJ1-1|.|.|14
CASRAPTESTEAFF
TGTGCCAGTAGGGCGCCGACTGAGAGCACTGAAGCTTTCTTT
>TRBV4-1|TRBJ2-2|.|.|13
CASSQTRTGELFF
TGCGCCAGCAGCCAAACGCGGACCGGGGAGCTGTTTTTT
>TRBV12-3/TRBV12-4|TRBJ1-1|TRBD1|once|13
CASIGQGAFYAFF
TGTGCCAGCATTGGACAGGGGGCTTTCTACGCTTTCTTT